This TCR beta chain was recovered during a study of blood T cell repertoires in COVID-19. Background on the study: Samples representing acute and convalescent COVID-19 were sourced from the United States, Italy and Spain. PBMCs, B-cell-depleted T cells, or T cells were the source of the cDNA or gDNA that made up the material.

Profiled with immunoSEQ multiplex PCR; TCRdb holds only in-frame clones, not every one. Of about 100,000 clones listed, roughly 88% were seen once; the top ten hold about 4.6%. The receptor was isolated from a human donor in a cohort sampled during active COVID-19. Sequenced material: peripheral blood.

CDR3 coding DNA: TGTGCCAGCAGTTACGTGCAGGGGAGCACAGATACGCAGTATTTT. This codes for CASSYVQGSTDTQYF. The chain couples TRBV6-2 or TRBV6-3 to TRBJ2-3; D is perhaps TRBD1 (6 bases). Germline CDR1 is MNHEY and CDR2 is SVGEGT. The CDR3 runs 15 residues. V lost 2 bases to trimming and J lost 0 bases, with 9 bases between them.